The present TCR beta chain was sequenced within a study of T cells in Graves' hyperthyroidism and ophthalmopathy. V lost 2 bases, J lost 7 bases, and 9 bases lay in between. CDR1 and CDR2 from the germline V gene are SGHAT and FQNNGV. This CDR3 comprises 13 residues. This clonotype was observed at least ten times. Amplification of TCR beta CDR3 regions used RNA as the template. HTBI primers drove first-round RT-PCR of the TCR CDR3. From the multiplex PCR reads, TCRdb called clonotypes with MiXCR, one entry per CDR3 protein. The sample has roughly 570,000 distinct CDR3 sequences; less than 20% are singletons.

The clonotype originates from a woman between 25 and 40 years old with Graves' hyperthyroidism. Source material: blood. The V and J genes are TRBV11-2 and TRBJ1-5; unclear D gene. The CDR3 region has the DNA TGTGCCAGCAGCTTAACCACTAGGCAGCCCCAGCATTTT. It codes for CASSLTTRQPQHF.